This TCR beta chain was documented in a study of neoadjuvant anti-PD-1 for oral cavity cancer. Regarding time point: after neoadjuvant nivolumab, at surgical resection. The CDR3 is 17 amino acids. The junction had 6 bases not matched to a gene; V was cut back by 0 bases and J by 5 bases. Germline-derived CDR1 and CDR2 are ENHRY and SYGVKD. Repertoires were generated with immunoSEQ multiplex PCR, while TCRdb's copy carries only in-frame clones and drops some. The data hold under 25,000 clones, with about 26% observed a single time. This sequence joins TRBV10-3 and TRBJ2-1; TRBD1 aligns across 11 bases. This sample comprised tumor tissue, obtained after nivolumab (anti-PD-1) treatment. This receptor was obtained from a person between 35 and 79 years old with oral cavity squamous cell carcinoma. The CDR3, as DNA: TGTGCCATCAGTGAGTCAATGGACAGGGGGCGCAACAATGAGCAGTTCTTC. It translates to CAISESMDRGRNNEQFF.